The clone carrying this TCR beta chain was counted only a few times. No antigen is known for it. This entry belongs to a study of blood T cells in healthy people across ages. Study-wide context: With template switching, about one barcoded beta molecule was captured per two T cells. Study results and limitations: Greater diversity and more naive CD4+ cells were seen in long-lived donors than in aged donors.

This CDR3 contains 13 residues. The V gene's germline CDR1 is DFQATT and CDR2 SNEGSKA (reference sequence). The V gene end was trimmed by 5 bases and the J gene end by 5 bases; junction bases not matched to a gene: 4. The authors ran a second PCR of roughly 6 to 12 cycles using a sample-barcoded 5' primer and a J-beta primer mix. From each sample, at least 3 million paired-end reads containing CDR3 were obtained. TCRdb passed the 5' RACE reads through MiXCR, listing each CDR3 protein once. The sample yields 1.8 million or so distinct CDR3 sequences, approximately 39% seen once. Total RNA extracted from each sample amounted to at least 5 micrograms.

The specimen was blood. The chain has TRBV20-1 and TRBJ2-1; 9 bases agree with TRBD1. This TCR derives from a human donor in good health. The CDR3 protein is CSAPDRGNNEQFF. The DNA of the CDR3 is TGCAGTGCTCCCGACAGGGGGAACAATGAGCAGTTCTTC.